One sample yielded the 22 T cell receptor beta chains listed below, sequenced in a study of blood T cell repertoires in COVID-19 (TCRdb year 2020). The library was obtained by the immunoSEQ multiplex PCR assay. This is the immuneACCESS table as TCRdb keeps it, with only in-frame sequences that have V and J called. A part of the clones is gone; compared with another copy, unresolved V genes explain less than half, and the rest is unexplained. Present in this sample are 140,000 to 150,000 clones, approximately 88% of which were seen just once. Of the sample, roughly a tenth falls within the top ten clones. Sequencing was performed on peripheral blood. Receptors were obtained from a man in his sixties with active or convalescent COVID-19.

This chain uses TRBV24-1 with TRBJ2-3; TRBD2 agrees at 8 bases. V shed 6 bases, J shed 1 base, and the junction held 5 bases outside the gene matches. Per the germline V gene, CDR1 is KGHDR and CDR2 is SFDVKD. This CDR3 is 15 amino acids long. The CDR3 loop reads CATSPAGARTDTQYF. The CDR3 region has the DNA TGTGCCACCAGTCCAGCGGGAGCCCGCACAGATACGCAGTATTTT.

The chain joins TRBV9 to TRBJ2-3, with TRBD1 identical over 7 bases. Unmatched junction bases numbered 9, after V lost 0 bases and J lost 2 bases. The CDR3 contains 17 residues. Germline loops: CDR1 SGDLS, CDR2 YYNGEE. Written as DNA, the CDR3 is TGTGCCAGCAGCGTAGCAGCGACAGGGCTTTACACAGATACGCAGTATTTT. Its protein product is CASSVAATGLYTDTQYF.

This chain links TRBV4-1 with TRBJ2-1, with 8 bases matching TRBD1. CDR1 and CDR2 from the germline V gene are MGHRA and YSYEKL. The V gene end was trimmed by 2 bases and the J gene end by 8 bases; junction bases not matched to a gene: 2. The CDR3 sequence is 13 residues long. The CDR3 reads CASSQTGGDEQFF. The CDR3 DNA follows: TGCGCCAGCAGCCAAACAGGGGGAGATGAGCAGTTCTTC.

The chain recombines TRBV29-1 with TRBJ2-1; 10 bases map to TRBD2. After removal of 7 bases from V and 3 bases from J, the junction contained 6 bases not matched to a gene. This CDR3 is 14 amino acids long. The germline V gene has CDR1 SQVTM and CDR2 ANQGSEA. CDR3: CSGRLAGVYNEQFF. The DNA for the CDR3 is TGCAGCGGGAGACTAGCGGGCGTCTACAATGAGCAGTTCTTC.

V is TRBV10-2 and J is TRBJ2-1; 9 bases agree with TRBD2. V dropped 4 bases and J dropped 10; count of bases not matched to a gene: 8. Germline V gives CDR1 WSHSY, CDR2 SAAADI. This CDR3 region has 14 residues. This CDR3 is CASSGTSDVGEQFF. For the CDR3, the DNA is TGCGCCAGCAGTGGGACTAGCGATGTGGGGGAGCAGTTCTTC.

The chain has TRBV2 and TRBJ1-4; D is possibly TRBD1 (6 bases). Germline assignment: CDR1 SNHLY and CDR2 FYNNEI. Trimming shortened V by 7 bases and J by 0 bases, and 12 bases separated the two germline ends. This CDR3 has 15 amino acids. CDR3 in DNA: TGTGCCAGCAACCGGGACACCTCAACTAATGAAAAACTGTTTTTT. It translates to CASNRDTSTNEKLFF.

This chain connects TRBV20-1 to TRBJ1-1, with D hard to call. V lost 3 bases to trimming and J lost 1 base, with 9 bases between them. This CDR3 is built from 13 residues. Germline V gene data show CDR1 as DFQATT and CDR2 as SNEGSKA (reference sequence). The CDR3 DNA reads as TGCAGTGCTAGTTCACAGACGAACACTGAAGCTTTCTTT. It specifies CSASSQTNTEAFF.

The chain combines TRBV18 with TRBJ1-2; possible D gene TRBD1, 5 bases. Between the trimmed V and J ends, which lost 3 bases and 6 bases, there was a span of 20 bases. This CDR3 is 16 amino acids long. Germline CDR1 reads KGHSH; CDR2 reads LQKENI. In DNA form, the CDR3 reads TGTGCCAGCTCACCCACAAACCAGGACAAAGGGCATGGCTACACCTTC. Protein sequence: CASSPTNQDKGHGYTF. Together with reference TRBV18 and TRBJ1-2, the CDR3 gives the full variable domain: NAGVMQNPRHLVRRRGQEARLRCSPMKGHSHVYWYRQLPEEGLKFMVYLQKENIIDESGMPKERFSAEFPKEGPSILRIQQVVRGDSAAYFCASSPTNQDKGHGYTFGSGTRLTVV.

The CDR3 loop is CSVGDRGISGNTIYF. CDR3 bases: TGCAGCGTTGGGGACAGGGGGATCTCTGGAAACACCATATATTTT. The chain employs TRBV29-1 and TRBJ1-3, with 11 bases aligning to TRBD1. The CDR3 runs 15 residues. The V gene's germline CDR1 is SQVTM and CDR2 ANQGSEA. V was pared by 4 bases and J by 0 bases, with 2 bases of the junction left unmatched.

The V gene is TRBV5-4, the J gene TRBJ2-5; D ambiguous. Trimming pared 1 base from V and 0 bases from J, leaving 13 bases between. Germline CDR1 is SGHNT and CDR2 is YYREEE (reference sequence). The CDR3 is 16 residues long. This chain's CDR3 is CASSLTFPGDQETQYF. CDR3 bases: TGTGCCAGCAGCTTGACTTTCCCAGGTGACCAAGAGACCCAGTACTTC.

CDR3 nucleotide sequence: TGTGCCAGCAGCGCGGGACAGACCTACGAGCAGTACTTC. Amino acid sequence: CASSAGQTYEQYF. The rearrangement links TRBV7-6 to TRBJ2-7, with a tentative D call TRBD1 (7 bases). V was trimmed by 5 bases and J by 2 bases, leaving 10 bases between them. The CDR3 is made up of 13 amino acids. Germline V gene sequence: CDR1 SGHVS, CDR2 FNYEAQ. The full variable domain, completed using reference TRBV7-6 and TRBJ2-7, is GAGVSQSPRYKVTKRGQDVALRCDPISGHVSLYWYRQALGQGPEFLTYFNYEAQQDKSGLPNDRFSAERPEGSISTLTIQRTEQRDSAMYRCASSAGQTYEQYFGPGTRLTVT.

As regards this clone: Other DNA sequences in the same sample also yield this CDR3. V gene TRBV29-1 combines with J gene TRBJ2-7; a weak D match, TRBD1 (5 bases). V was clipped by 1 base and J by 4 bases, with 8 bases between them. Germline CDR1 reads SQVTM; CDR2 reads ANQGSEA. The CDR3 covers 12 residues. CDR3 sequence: CSVEGQGYEQYF. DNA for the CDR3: TGCAGCGTTGAAGGCCAGGGTTACGAGCAGTACTTC.

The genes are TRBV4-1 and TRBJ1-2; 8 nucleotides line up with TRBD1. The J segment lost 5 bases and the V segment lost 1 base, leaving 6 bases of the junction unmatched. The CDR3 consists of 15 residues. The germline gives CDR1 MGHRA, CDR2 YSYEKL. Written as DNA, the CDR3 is TGCGCCAGCAGCCAAGCCGGGACAGGAGGGTATGGCTACACCTTC. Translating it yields CASSQAGTGGYGYTF.

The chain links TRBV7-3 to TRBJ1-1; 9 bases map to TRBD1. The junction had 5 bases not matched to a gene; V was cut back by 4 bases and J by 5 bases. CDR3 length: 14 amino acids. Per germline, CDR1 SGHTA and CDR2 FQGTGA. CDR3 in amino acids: CASSSLTGGTEAFF. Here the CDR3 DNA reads TGTGCCAGCAGCTCCCTGACAGGGGGGACTGAAGCTTTCTTT.

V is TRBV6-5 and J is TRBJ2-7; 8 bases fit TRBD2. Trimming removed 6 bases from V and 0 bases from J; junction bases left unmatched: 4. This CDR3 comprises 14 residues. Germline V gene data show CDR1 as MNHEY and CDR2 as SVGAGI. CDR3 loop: CASSSSGSSYEQYF. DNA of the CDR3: TGTGCCAGCAGCTCCAGCGGGAGCTCCTACGAGCAGTACTTC.

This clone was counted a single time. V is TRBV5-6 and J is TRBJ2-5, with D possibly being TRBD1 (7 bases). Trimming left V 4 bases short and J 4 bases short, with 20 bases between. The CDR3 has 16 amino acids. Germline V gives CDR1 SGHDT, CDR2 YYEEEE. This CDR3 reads CASSPGGGGVGETQYF. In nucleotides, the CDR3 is TGTGCCAGCAGCCCCGGTGGAGGGGGCGTTGGAGAGACCCAGTACTTC.

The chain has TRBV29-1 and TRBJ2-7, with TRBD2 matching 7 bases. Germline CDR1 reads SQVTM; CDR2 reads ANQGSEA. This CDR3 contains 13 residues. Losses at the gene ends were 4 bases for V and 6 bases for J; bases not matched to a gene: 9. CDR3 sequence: CSVASGGVSEQYF. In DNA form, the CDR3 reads TGCAGCGTTGCAAGTGGGGGGGTGAGCGAGCAGTACTTC.

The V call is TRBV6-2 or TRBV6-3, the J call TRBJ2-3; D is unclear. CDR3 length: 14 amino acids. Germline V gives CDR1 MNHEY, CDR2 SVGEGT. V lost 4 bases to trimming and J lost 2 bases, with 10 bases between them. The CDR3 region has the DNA TGTGCCAGCAGTTTCCTAACTTCCACAGATACGCAGTATTTT. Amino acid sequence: CASSFLTSTDTQYF.

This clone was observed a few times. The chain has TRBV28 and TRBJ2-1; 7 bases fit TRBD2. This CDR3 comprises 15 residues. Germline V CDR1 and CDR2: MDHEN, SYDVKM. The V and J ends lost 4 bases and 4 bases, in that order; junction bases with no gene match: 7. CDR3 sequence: CASSYGDYLYNEQFF. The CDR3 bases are TGTGCCAGCAGTTATGGGGACTATCTATACAATGAGCAGTTCTTC.

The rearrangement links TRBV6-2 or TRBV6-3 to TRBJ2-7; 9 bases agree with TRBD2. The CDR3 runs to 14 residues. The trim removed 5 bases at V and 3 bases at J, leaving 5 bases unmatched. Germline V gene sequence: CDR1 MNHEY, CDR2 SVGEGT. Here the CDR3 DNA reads TGTGCCAGCAGTCGGGCGGGAGGGGGCTACGAGCAGTACTTC. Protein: CASSRAGGGYEQYF.

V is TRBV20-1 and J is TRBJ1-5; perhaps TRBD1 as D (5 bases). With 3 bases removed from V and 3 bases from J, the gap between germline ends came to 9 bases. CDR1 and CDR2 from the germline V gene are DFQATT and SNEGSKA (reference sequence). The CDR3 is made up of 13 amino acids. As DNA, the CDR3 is TGCAGTGCTAGTTCAGGGATCAATCAGCCCCAGCATTTT. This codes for CSASSGINQPQHF.

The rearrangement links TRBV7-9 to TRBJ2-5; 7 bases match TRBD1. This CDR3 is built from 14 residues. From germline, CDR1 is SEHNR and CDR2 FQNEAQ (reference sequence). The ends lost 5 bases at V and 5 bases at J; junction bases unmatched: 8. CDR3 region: CASSEQGFEETQYF. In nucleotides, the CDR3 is TGTGCCAGCAGCGAACAGGGGTTTGAGGAGACCCAGTACTTC.